These T cell receptor beta chains were read from a single sample in a study of blood T cell repertoires in COVID-19. This table comes from immunoSEQ multiplex PCR, and its TCRdb copy is limited to in-frame clones, with some not included. The sample yields some 19,000 clones, about 82% seen once. Specimen: peripheral blood. The source is a man older than 75 with acute or convalescent COVID-19. CDR3s leave out the opening cysteine and the closing phenylalanine or tryptophan.

v_call cdr3_aa
TRBV6-1 ASSEAYRPQQY
TRBV5-4 ASSLDLGVTPSGNTIY
TRBV2 ASRRDRSGGNTIY
TRBV19 ASSDAGTGKNYGYT
TRBV7-9 ASSRDRSGYT
TRBV7-2 ASSKRGDYNEQF
TRBV6-4 ASSGDTNNSPLH
TRBV27 ASGGTVPETQY
TRBV6-1 ASSDLRRGGGYT
TRBV4-1 ASSQRGAGNTIY
TRBV28 ASSLPGRSEQF
TRBV19 ASSISPGDTQY
TRBV10-3 AISEETSFSYEQY
TRBV6-1 ASSEREDYGYT
TRBV18 ASLQTGGSGSGYT
TRBV11-3 ASSPGLAGGPGAGELF
TRBV5-1 ASSLGQAGGEQY
TRBV30 AWSSGAVDEQY
TRBV12-3/TRBV12-4 ASGRNEQF
TRBV30 AWDRGGTHTEAF
TRBV9 ASSVGPTGATQY
TRBV9 ASSDGGYRVNTGELF
TRBV18 ASSSYRGSDTEAF
TRBV5-6 ASSFILSYEQY
TRBV10-2 ASSERDTLNYGYT
TRBV6-5 ASSPRDRQF
TRBV15 ATSRGQFTDTQY
TRBV7-3 ASSRGGPGNTIY
TRBV18 ASSPRTGNTIY
TRBV28 ASRLALGVGQETQY
TRBV29-1 SVARGWGHTDTQY
TRBV19 ASSIRDSNSPLH
TRBV7-9 ASSLRGDRVNTEAF
TRBV7-2 ASSSDSSRYNEQF
TRBV18 ASSSGGTNEKLF
TRBV7-9 ASSADSGLLETQY
TRBV28 ASSLSSGTEAF
TRBV5-5 ASSLTDSPRYNEQF
TRBV29-1 SVDGTGESEQY
TRBV6-5 ASRLVYGGEKLF
TRBV10-3 AINVPDRDYGYT
TRBV7-8 ASSLVWRGSQF
TRBV28 ASSPSRTGGETQY
TRBV19 ASSIGRVGGNQPQH
TRBV4-2 ASSLWGQGANTEAF
TRBV6-2/TRBV6-3 ASSYQGAVEAF
TRBV5-6 ASSLTAGGYT
TRBV7-2 ASSSSYGTSVYNEQF
TRBV7-6 ASSLVRGPRNTIY
TRBV25-1 ASSEGGSYEQY
TRBV7-3 ASSSSAGPTEAF
TRBV7-2 ASSLGGTEVNQPQH
TRBV19 ASSTGTSGQETQY
TRBV6-2/TRBV6-3 ASIPSGGYGYT
TRBV9 ASSVDNGGTTDTQY
TRBV9 ASSPVAGDTGELF
TRBV7-3 ASSLAGNGLETQY
TRBV5-4 ASSHDIGGGAYNEQF
TRBV5-5 ASSLSFGGQKNTIY